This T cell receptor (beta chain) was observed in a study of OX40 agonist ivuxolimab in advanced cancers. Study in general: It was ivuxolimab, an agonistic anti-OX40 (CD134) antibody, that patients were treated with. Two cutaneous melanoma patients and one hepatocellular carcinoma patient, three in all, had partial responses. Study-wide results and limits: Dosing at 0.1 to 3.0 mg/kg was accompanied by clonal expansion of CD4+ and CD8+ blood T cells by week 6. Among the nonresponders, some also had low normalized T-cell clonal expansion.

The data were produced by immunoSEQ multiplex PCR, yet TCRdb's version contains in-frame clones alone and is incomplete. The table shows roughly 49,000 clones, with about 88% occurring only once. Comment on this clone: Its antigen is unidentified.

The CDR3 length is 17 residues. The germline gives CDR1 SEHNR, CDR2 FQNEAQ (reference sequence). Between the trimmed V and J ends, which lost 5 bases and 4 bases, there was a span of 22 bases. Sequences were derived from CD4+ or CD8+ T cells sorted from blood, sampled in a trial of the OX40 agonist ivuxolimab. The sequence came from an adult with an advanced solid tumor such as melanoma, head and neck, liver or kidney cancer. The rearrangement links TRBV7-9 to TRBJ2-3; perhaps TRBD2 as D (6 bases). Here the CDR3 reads CASSPPGSSVIADTQYF. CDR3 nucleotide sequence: TGTGCCAGCAGCCCTCCCGGGAGTAGCGTCATAGCAGATACGCAGTATTTT.